Presented here are 8 T cell receptor beta chains from one specimen sequenced in a study of response to subunit inactivated influenza vaccine. TCRdb re-derived calls from the RT-PCR reads in MiXCR, one entry per CDR3 protein. The top ten hold approximately 7% of the sample, which has 550,000 to 800,000 distinct CDR3 sequences, more than 11% seen once. This sample comprised PBMCs from blood, obtained less than 15 days before vaccination. The origin of the receptors is a man over 45 who received an inactivated influenza vaccine.

The chain joins TRBV11-2 to TRBJ2-7; D is unresolved. The CDR3 totals 17 residues. V lost 1 base and J lost 0, with 16 bases in between. Germline V lookup: CDR1 SGHAT, CDR2 FQNNGV. The CDR3 here is CASSLVAAHQLSYEQYF. DNA of the CDR3: TGTGCCAGCAGCTTAGTGGCAGCCCACCAACTCTCCTACGAGCAGTACTTC.

The genes are TRBV7-2 and TRBJ2-2; D possibly corresponds to TRBD1 (6 bases). The CDR3 sequence is 16 residues long. Germline-derived CDR1 and CDR2 are SGHTA and FQGNSA. V was clipped by 3 bases and J by 2 bases, with 13 bases between them. In DNA, the CDR3 is TGTGCCAGCAGCTTCACCGGGACATATAACACCGGGGAGCTGTTTTTT. Protein sequence: CASSFTGTYNTGELFF.

The rearrangement uses TRBV29-1 and TRBJ1-2, with D possibly being TRBD1 (6 bases). This CDR3 spans 15 amino acids. Germline lookup yields CDR1 SQVTM and CDR2 ANQGSEA. V lost 4 bases to trimming and J lost 0 bases, with 15 bases between them. The CDR3 loop reads CSVGGSGASNYGYTF. CDR3 nucleotide sequence: TGCAGCGTTGGGGGGTCAGGGGCCTCTAACTATGGCTACACCTTC.

V is TRBV6-1 and J is TRBJ2-2; D perhaps matches TRBD2 (6 bases). Trimming took off 10 bases at V and 0 bases at J, with 15 bases between the two ends. This CDR3 contains 15 residues. The germline gives CDR1 MNHNS, CDR2 SASEGT. The CDR3 DNA sequence: TGTGCCACCCACGGCGGGGCAGCGAACACCGGGGAGCTGTTTTTT. Its protein product is CATHGGAANTGELFF.

The chain combines TRBV20-1 with TRBJ2-1; 16 bases agree with TRBD2. From germline, CDR1 is DFQATT and CDR2 SNEGSKA (reference sequence). The CDR3 length is 15 residues. V trimming: 6 bases; J trimming: 7 bases; junction bases outside the gene matches: 6. CDR3 nucleotide sequence: TGCAGTGCCCCAACGGGACTAGCGGGAGGGAATGAGCAGTTCTTC. Translation gives CSAPTGLAGGNEQFF.

The CDR3 sequence is CASSLGTGSANYGYTF. In nucleotides, the CDR3 is TGTGCCAGCAGTTTAGGGACAGGATCAGCTAACTATGGCTACACCTTC. The gene calls are TRBV12-3 or TRBV12-4 and TRBJ1-2, with 7 bases identical to TRBD1. V was pared by 1 base and J by 0 bases, with 5 bases of the junction left unmatched. The CDR3 has 16 residues.

This clonotype was detected only a few times. V and J are TRBV5-1 and TRBJ1-2; D call uncertain. Germline V gives CDR1 SGHRS, CDR2 YFSETQ. The V end was cut by 5 bases, the J end by 2 bases, with 7 bases between. The CDR3 has 12 residues. The CDR3 bases are TGCGCCAGCAGGGCGGAGAACTATGGCTACACCTTC. Translated, it gives CASRAENYGYTF.

Only a few counts were recorded for this clonotype. J is TRBJ2-7 and V is TRBV12-3 or TRBV12-4; D uncertain. Trimming pared 6 bases from V and 6 bases from J, leaving 12 bases between. The CDR3 runs to 12 residues. The CDR3 DNA reads TGTGCCAGCAGCAAGGGCCCGGGCGAGCAGTACTTC. This sequence encodes CASSKGPGEQYF.